This passage covers 19 T cell receptor beta chains from one sample sequenced in a study of cytomegalovirus exposure and HLA in healthy donors. The PCR had 60 Vbeta and 13 Jbeta primers. Profiled with immunoSEQ multiplex PCR; TCRdb holds only in-frame clones, not every one. Of about 130,000 clones listed, about a sixth are singletons. The source material was PBMCs. The receptor source for this set is a female donor in good health and CMV-seropositive.

This clone was seen only a few times. The CDR3 reads CASSTGDSGYGYTF. The CDR3, as DNA: TGTGCCAGCAGTACCGGGGACTCCGGCTATGGCTACACCTTC. The genes are TRBV27 and TRBJ1-2, with TRBD1 as a possible D gene (5 bases). Germline CDR1 and CDR2: MNHEY and SMNVEV (reference sequence). The V end lost 5 bases, the J end lost 4 bases, and 14 bases lay between the germline ends. The CDR3 runs 14 residues.

This clone was seen more than once but under ten times. J is TRBJ2-1 and V is TRBV10-3, with 10 bases fitting TRBD1. The CDR3 loop spans 13 amino acids. Trimming took 5 bases from V and 8 from J; bases not matched to a gene: 3. CDR1 is ENHRY, CDR2 SYGVKD, per germline. The CDR3 reads CAISSGQGDEQFF. Written as DNA, the CDR3 is TGTGCCATCAGTTCTGGACAGGGGGATGAGCAGTTCTTC.

The chain is built from TRBV11-2 and TRBJ2-5; TRBD1 matches 7 bases. CDR1 SGHAT and CDR2 FQNNGV come from the germline V gene. The V gene end was trimmed by 5 bases and the J gene end by 4 bases; junction bases not matched to a gene: 13. This CDR3 comprises 16 residues. CDR3 sequence reads: CASSIRKTGFGETQYF. The CDR3 coding sequence is TGTGCCAGCAGCATTAGAAAGACAGGGTTCGGAGAGACCCAGTACTTC.

The genes are TRBV6-6 and TRBJ1-1; D is perhaps TRBD1 (6 bases). The germline CDR1 and CDR2 sequences are MNHNY and SVGAGI (reference sequence). V was pared by 6 bases and J by 6 bases, with 11 bases between. The CDR3 extends over 12 amino acids. The chain's CDR3 is CASSRTGPEAFF. CDR3 nucleotide sequence: TGTGCCAGCAGCCGTACAGGGCCTGAAGCTTTCTTT.

This clone was detected only a few times. This sequence joins TRBV29-1 and TRBJ2-1, with TRBD2 matching over 10 bases. The CDR3 spans 19 residues. Trimming cost V 0 bases and J 3 bases; bases outside gene matches: 14. Germline V lookup: CDR1 SQVTM, CDR2 ANQGSEA. CDR3 amino acids: CSVEDIMMLPSGSYNEQFF. CDR3 nucleotides: TGCAGCGTTGAAGATATTATGATGTTGCCTAGCGGGAGCTACAATGAGCAGTTCTTC.

This clone was counted between two and nine times. The genes are TRBV27 and TRBJ1-2, with 7 bases fitting TRBD1. Germline V gene sequence: CDR1 MNHEY, CDR2 SMNVEV (reference sequence). CDR3 length: 13 amino acids. Germline trimming cut 3 bases from V and 8 bases from J; bases unmatched to any gene: 6. CDR3 protein: CASSFTGAGGYTF. The CDR3 bases are TGTGCCAGCAGTTTTACAGGGGCTGGGGGCTACACCTTC.

The table lists this clone with a few counts. The genes are TRBV29-1 and TRBJ1-2; D remains ambiguous. The CDR3 length is 13 residues. The germline gives CDR1 SQVTM, CDR2 ANQGSEA. V was shortened by 6 bases and J by 3 bases, with 14 bases between the two germline ends. CDR3 sequence (DNA): TGCAGCGTCAGTATGTTATCTGACTATGGCTACACCTTC. Its protein is CSVSMLSDYGYTF.

The chain uses TRBV5-6 and TRBJ1-2, with TRBD1 identical over 10 bases. The J segment lost 0 bases and the V segment lost 5 bases, leaving 7 bases of the junction unmatched. The CDR3 is made up of 16 amino acids. Per the germline V gene, CDR1 is SGHDT and CDR2 is YYEEEE. For the CDR3, the DNA is TGTGCCAGCAGAAGGTACGGACAGGGGGCTAACTATGGCTACACCTTC. It translates to CASRRYGQGANYGYTF.

The rearrangement links TRBV6-5 to TRBJ2-7; 9 bases fit TRBD1. Trimming cost V 2 bases and J 4 bases; bases outside gene matches: 9. CDR1 and CDR2 (germline): MNHEY, SVGAGI. The CDR3 covers 16 residues. CDR3 sequence: CASSYSIRQGVYEQYF. DNA for the CDR3: TGTGCCAGCAGTTACAGCATCCGACAGGGGGTATACGAGCAGTACTTC.

This clone was seen more than once but under ten times. The chain has TRBV2 and TRBJ1-5; 7 bases agree with TRBD1. The ends lost 6 bases at V and 4 bases at J; junction bases unmatched: 9. The germline gives CDR1 SNHLY, CDR2 FYNNEI. The length of the CDR3 is 15 residues. CDR3 bases: TGTGCCAGCAGCCCCGGGACAGAAGTAAATCAGCCCCAGCATTTT. Its translation: CASSPGTEVNQPQHF. The full variable domain, its missing parts supplied by reference TRBV2 and TRBJ1-5, is EPEVTQTPSHQVTQMGQEVILRCVPISNHLYFYWYRQILGQKVEFLVSFYNNEISEKSEIFDDQFSVERPDGSNFTLKIRSTKLEDSAMYFCASSPGTEVNQPQHFGDGTRLSIL.

The chain has TRBV27 and TRBJ1-2, with D tentatively TRBD1 (5 bases). There are 14 residues in the CDR3. Germline loops: CDR1 MNHEY, CDR2 SMNVEV (reference sequence). V was cut by 6 bases and J by 4 bases, with 15 bases left in between. The CDR3 here is CASRAGTGTYGYTF. CDR3 nucleotide sequence: TGTGCCAGCAGGGCGGGGACCGGCACCTATGGCTACACCTTC.

The chain combines TRBV6-1 with TRBJ2-7, with 8 bases identical to TRBD1. The CDR3 is 17 amino acids. V lost 3 bases to trimming and J lost 5 bases; unmatched junction nucleotides: 15. Per germline, CDR1 MNHNS and CDR2 SASEGT. The CDR3, as DNA: TGTGCCAGCAGTGAGGCAGGGGGCGTACTTTGGTACCACGAGCAGTACTTC. The encoded protein is CASSEAGGVLWYHEQYF.

This clone has only a few counts. V is TRBV9 and J is TRBJ2-7; no reliable D call. V was trimmed by 0 bases and J by 5 bases, leaving 12 bases between them. The germline CDR1 and CDR2 sequences are SGDLS and YYNGEE. The CDR3 covers 14 residues. The CDR3 region has the DNA TGTGCCAGCAGCGTAGCGCCTAGTATCCACGAGCAGTACTTC. It translates to CASSVAPSIHEQYF.

V usage is TRBV25-1 and J usage is TRBJ2-1; 10 nucleotides match TRBD2. Germline V gene lookup returns CDR1 MGHDK and CDR2 SYGVNS. The CDR3 is 14 amino acids. V lost 7 bases, J lost 4 bases, and 4 bases stayed unmatched. The CDR3, as DNA: TGTGCCAGCAAACTAGCGGGGAGTTACAATGAGCAGTTCTTC. Protein: CASKLAGSYNEQFF.

This clone was recorded a few times. In DNA, the CDR3 is TGTGCCAGCAGCCAAGATTGGCGGGGGGGTAGCACAGATACGCAGTATTTT. Translation: CASSQDWRGGSTDTQYF. The V call is TRBV4-2, the J call TRBJ2-3; TRBD2 aligns across 9 bases. The CDR3 runs 17 residues. J gave up 0 bases and V 0 bases, and 4 bases lay outside the gene matches. Germline loops: CDR1 LGHNA, CDR2 YNFKEQ.

This chain connects TRBV15 to TRBJ1-1; D not resolved. V was shortened by 5 bases and J by 0 bases, with 10 bases between the two germline ends. Germline CDR1 and CDR2: LNHNV and YYDKDF (reference sequence). The CDR3 is made up of 14 amino acids. The CDR3 nucleotides read TGTGCCACCAGCGACCGGCGGCTGAACACTGAAGCTTTCTTT. It translates to CATSDRRLNTEAFF. Variable domain in full (rest from reference TRBV15 and TRBJ1-1): DAMVIQNPRYQVTQFGKPVTLSCSQTLNHNVMYWYQQKSSQAPKLLFHYYDKDFNNEADTPDNFQSRRPNTSFCFLDIRSPGLGDTAMYLCATSDRRLNTEAFFGQGTRLTVV.

The chain is built from TRBV5-4 and TRBJ2-5; TRBD1 aligns across 8 bases. The CDR3 covers 15 residues. Germline trimming cut 1 base from V and 5 bases from J; bases unmatched to any gene: 7. Germline V CDR1 and CDR2: SGHNT, YYREEE (reference sequence). Here the CDR3 DNA reads TGTGCCAGCAGCTTGTGGCAGGGGGCGTCGGAGACCCAGTACTTC. Residues: CASSLWQGASETQYF. Full variable domain (outside the CDR3, taken from reference TRBV5-4 and TRBJ2-5): ETGVTQSPTHLIKTRGQQVTLRCSSQSGHNTVSWYQQALGQGPQFIFQYYREEENGRGNFPPRFSGLQFPNYSSELNVNALELDDSALYLCASSLWQGASETQYFGPGTRLLVL.

The rearrangement links TRBV27 to TRBJ1-2; 9 nucleotides match TRBD1. Germline values: CDR1 MNHEY, CDR2 SMNVEV (reference sequence). This CDR3 spans 13 amino acids. J lost 6 bases, V lost 1 base, and 0 bases had no gene match. The CDR3 region is CASSLWDRDGYTF. The CDR3 nucleotides read TGTGCCAGCAGTTTATGGGACAGGGATGGCTACACCTTC.

The rearrangement links TRBV5-4 to TRBJ1-1; 7 nucleotides line up with TRBD1. Unmatched junction bases numbered 7, after V lost 4 bases and J lost 1 base. The CDR3 is made up of 15 amino acids. CDR1 is SGHNT, CDR2 YYREEE, per germline (reference sequence). CDR3: CASSKENRGNTEAFF. CDR3 sequence (DNA): TGTGCCAGCAGCAAAGAAAACAGGGGGAACACTGAAGCTTTCTTT.